What follows are 14 T cell receptor beta chains derived from one specimen sequenced in a study of PD-1 blockade in classical Hodgkin lymphoma. Relapses following autologous stem cell transplantation were seen in all patients, with brentuximab vedotin exposure varying. The protocol was immunoSEQ multiplex PCR, while the TCRdb copy is restricted to in-frame clones and leaves out a portion. This table holds 40,000 to 65,000 clones, about 84% found once. The material was peripheral blood mononuclear cells (PBMCs), obtained at baseline. All receptors come from a human donor with classical Hodgkin lymphoma.

The chain employs TRBV18 and TRBJ2-3; unclear D gene. In germline, CDR1 is KGHSH, CDR2 LQKENI. V lost 3 bases and J lost 2, with 9 bases in between. The CDR3 is 14 amino acids. CDR3 in DNA: TGTGCCAGCTCACCGACGGAATACACAGATACGCAGTATTTT. Its translation is CASSPTEYTDTQYF.

This clone was detected only a few times. V and J are TRBV19 and TRBJ1-5; D is unresolved. The CDR3 covers 15 residues. The germline gives CDR1 LNHDA, CDR2 SQIVND (reference sequence). Trimming pared 7 bases from V and 0 bases from J, leaving 13 bases between. CDR3 protein: CASMTRRNSNQPQHF. The CDR3 DNA is TGTGCCAGTATGACCCGACGGAATAGCAATCAGCCCCAGCATTTT.

This chain links TRBV4-3 with TRBJ1-2; tentatively, D is TRBD1 (6 bases). Trimming pared 0 bases from V and 5 bases from J, leaving 22 bases between. The CDR3 length is 18 residues. Germline V lookup: CDR1 LGHNA, CDR2 YSLEER. The chain's CDR3 is CASSQDRAGGSFIYGYTF. For the CDR3, the DNA is TGCGCCAGCAGCCAAGATAGGGCGGGGGGCTCTTTCATTTATGGCTACACCTTC.

The chain recombines TRBV5-1 with TRBJ1-2, with 11 bases matching TRBD1. In germline, CDR1 is SGHRS, CDR2 YFSETQ. J was trimmed by 8 bases and V by 2 bases; bases with no gene match: 14. This CDR3 comprises 17 residues. The CDR3 region is CASSFTGTGGLVGGYTF. The DNA for the CDR3 is TGCGCCAGCAGCTTTACCGGGACAGGGGGACTAGTTGGAGGCTACACCTTC.

This chain links TRBV5-4 with TRBJ1-1; 7 bases fit TRBD1. Germline values: CDR1 SGHNT, CDR2 YYREEE (reference sequence). The CDR3 totals 15 residues. Trimming took 0 bases from V and 2 from J; bases not matched to a gene: 4. The CDR3 loop reads CASSLAGTANTEAFF. CDR3 sequence (DNA): TGTGCCAGCAGCTTGGCCGGGACAGCTAACACTGAAGCTTTCTTT.

The V call is TRBV5-5, the J call TRBJ2-1; weak D call: TRBD2 (6 bases). CDR1 is SGHKS and CDR2 is YYEKEE in the germline V gene (reference sequence). This CDR3 comprises 14 residues. Trimming cost V 3 bases and J 11 bases, with 18 bases left between them. CDR3 sequence: CASSSPGLWSKQFF. The CDR3 coding sequence is TGTGCCAGCAGCTCCCCGGGACTTTGGAGTAAGCAGTTCTTC.

This clone was seen only once. This chain uses TRBV7-9 with TRBJ1-3; no definite D call. CDR3 length: 17 residues. V lost 1 base and J lost 0, with 13 bases in between. Germline CDR1 reads SEHNR; CDR2 reads FQNEAQ (reference sequence). The CDR3 here is CASSLGAGSFSGNTIYF. The CDR3 bases are TGTGCCAGCAGCTTAGGGGCAGGTTCCTTCTCTGGAAACACCATATATTTT. Combining the CDR3 with reference TRBV7-9 and TRBJ1-3 gives the whole variable domain DTGVSQNPRHKITKRGQNVTFRCDPISEHNRLYWYRQTLGQGPEFLTYFQNEAQLEKSRLLSDRFSAERPKGSFSTLEIQRTEQGDSAMYLCASSLGAGSFSGNTIYFGEGSWLTVV.

The rearrangement joins TRBV10-1 to TRBJ2-1; D unclear. The V and J ends lost 4 bases and 4 bases respectively, with 8 bases between them. The CDR3 covers 13 residues. Germline CDR1 and CDR2: WNHNN and SYGVQD (reference sequence). CDR3 protein: CASSVDLYNEQFF. The CDR3 DNA follows: TGCGCCAGCAGTGTAGACCTGTACAATGAGCAGTTCTTC.

V usage is TRBV5-4 and J usage is TRBJ1-2; possibly TRBD1 for D (5 bases). Trimming cost V 0 bases and J 5 bases, with 11 bases left between them. The CDR3 length is 14 residues. Looked up from germline, CDR1 is SGHNT and CDR2 is YYREEE (reference sequence). The CDR3 reads CASSLVGDGYGYTF. The CDR3 coding sequence is TGTGCCAGCAGCTTGGTAGGGGATGGTTATGGCTACACCTTC.

The J gene is TRBJ1-3, the V gene TRBV27, with a possible D match to TRBD1 (6 bases). Germline V gene data show CDR1 as MNHEY and CDR2 as SMNVEV (reference sequence). V was trimmed by 6 bases and J by 9 bases, leaving 18 bases between them. There are 14 residues in the CDR3. DNA of the CDR3: TGTGCCAGCAGCTTCGCGGGGGGCGGTGGCACCATATATTTT. It encodes CASSFAGGGGTIYF.

This chain uses TRBV13 with TRBJ2-2; 9 nucleotides line up with TRBD1. The CDR3 sequence is 15 residues long. V trimming: 5 bases; J trimming: 6 bases; junction bases outside the gene matches: 7. CDR1 and CDR2 (germline): PRHDT, FYEKMQ (reference sequence). The CDR3 here is CASSLRQGVAGELFF. DNA for the CDR3: TGTGCCAGCAGCCTGAGACAGGGGGTCGCCGGGGAGCTGTTTTTT.

This chain joins TRBV4-3 and TRBJ2-3, with 7 nucleotides matching TRBD2. The CDR3 extends over 17 amino acids. Trimming at V came to 0 bases and at J to 6 bases, leaving 12 bases not matched to a gene. Looked up from germline, CDR1 is LGHNA and CDR2 is YSLEER. Here the CDR3 DNA reads TGCGCCAGCAGCCAAGAATCCAGGCTAGCGGCTTCGGATACGCAGTATTTT. It specifies CASSQESRLAASDTQYF.

This chain links TRBV7-2 with TRBJ2-3; possibly TRBD2 for D (5 bases). The CDR3 loop spans 15 amino acids. CDR1 is SGHTA and CDR2 is FQGNSA in the germline V gene. V was clipped by 3 bases and J by 0 bases, with 10 bases between them. The CDR3 protein is CASSFGGHSTDTQYF. CDR3 nucleotides: TGTGCCAGCAGCTTTGGCGGGCATAGCACAGATACGCAGTATTTT. Variable domain in full (rest from reference TRBV7-2 and TRBJ2-3): GAGVSQSPSNKVTEKGKDVELRCDPISGHTALYWYRQSLGQGLEFLIYFQGNSAPDKSGLPSDRFSAERTGGSVSTLTIQRTQQEDSAVYLCASSFGGHSTDTQYFGPGTRLTVL.

This rearrangement joins TRBV18 to TRBJ2-5; D could derive from TRBD1 or TRBD2 (5 bases each). Germline assignment: CDR1 KGHSH and CDR2 LQKENI. There are 14 residues in the CDR3. V shed 3 bases and J shed 4 bases, with 12 bases lying between them. As DNA, the CDR3 is TGTGCCAGCTCACCTAGGGACGGTTCAGAGACCCAGTACTTC. Residues: CASSPRDGSETQYF.